One TCR beta chain is described in this entry. The data stem from a study of Ad26.COV2.S vaccination and SARS-CoV-2 variants. This sample's treatment: approximately 18 received Ad26.COV2.S at low or high dose, single or two shots; about five received placebo; per-sample allocation not given. Each sample was drawn 63 days after the first injection (of vaccine or placebo). An 18-55-year-old adult in Boston served as donor. The CDR3 loop spans 15 amino acids. Germline V gene data show CDR1 as PRHDT and CDR2 as FYEKMQ (reference sequence). V lost 2 bases, J lost 7 bases, and 5 bases stayed unmatched. The table came from immunoSEQ multiplex PCR; TCRdb's copy has only in-frame clones and leaves some out. The repertoire holds about 390,000 clones, with around 85% as singletons.

This TCR derives from a person between 18 and 60 years old who received the Ad26.COV2.S COVID-19 vaccine or a placebo. This sample comprised peripheral blood, obtained in a trial of Ad26.COV2.S vaccine versus placebo. The V and J genes are TRBV13 and TRBJ2-1; the match to TRBD1 covers 10 bases. For the CDR3, the DNA is TGTGCCAGCAGCTTACGGGACAGGGGTCCTAATGAGCAGTTCTTC. Its translation: CASSLRDRGPNEQFF.